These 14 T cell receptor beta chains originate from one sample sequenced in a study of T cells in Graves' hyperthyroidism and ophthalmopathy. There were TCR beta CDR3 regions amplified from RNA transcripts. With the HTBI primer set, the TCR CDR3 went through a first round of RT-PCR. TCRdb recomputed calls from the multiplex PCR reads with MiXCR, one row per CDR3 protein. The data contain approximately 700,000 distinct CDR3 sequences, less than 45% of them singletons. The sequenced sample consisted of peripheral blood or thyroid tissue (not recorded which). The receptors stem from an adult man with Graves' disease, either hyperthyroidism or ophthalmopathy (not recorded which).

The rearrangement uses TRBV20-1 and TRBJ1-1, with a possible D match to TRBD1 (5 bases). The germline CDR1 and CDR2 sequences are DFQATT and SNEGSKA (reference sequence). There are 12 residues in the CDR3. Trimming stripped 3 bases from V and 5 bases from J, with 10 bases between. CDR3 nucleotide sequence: TGCAGTGCTAGCCGACAGTATACTGAAGCTTTCTTT. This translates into CSASRQYTEAFF.

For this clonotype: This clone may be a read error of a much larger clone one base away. Here the CDR3 reads CASSQIGETRYF. CDR3 coding DNA: TGTGCCAGCAGCCAAATCGGCGAGACCCGGTACTTC. The chain joins TRBV7-3 to TRBJ2-5; D is uncertain. The CDR3 runs to 12 residues. Per the germline V gene, CDR1 is SGHTA and CDR2 is FQGTGA.

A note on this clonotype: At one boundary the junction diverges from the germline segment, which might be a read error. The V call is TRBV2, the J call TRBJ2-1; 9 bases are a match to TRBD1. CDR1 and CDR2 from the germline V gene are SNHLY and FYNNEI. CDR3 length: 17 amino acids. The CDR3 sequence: CATSDYRDRDARNEQFF. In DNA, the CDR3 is TGTGCCACCAGTGATTACCGGGACAGGGATGCCCGGAATGAGCAGTTCTTC.

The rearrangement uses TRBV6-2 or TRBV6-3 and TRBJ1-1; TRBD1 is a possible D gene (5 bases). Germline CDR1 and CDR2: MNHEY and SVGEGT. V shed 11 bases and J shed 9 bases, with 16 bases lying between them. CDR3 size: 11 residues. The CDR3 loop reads CAAPGPGKAFF. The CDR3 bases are TGTGCCGCCCCAGGGCCCGGGAAAGCTTTCTTT.

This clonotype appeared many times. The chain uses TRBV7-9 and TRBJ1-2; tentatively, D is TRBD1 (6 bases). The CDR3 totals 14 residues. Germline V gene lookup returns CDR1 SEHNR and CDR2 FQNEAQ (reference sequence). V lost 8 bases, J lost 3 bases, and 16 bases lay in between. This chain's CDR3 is CASLPKGGHYGYTF. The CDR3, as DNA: TGTGCCAGCCTACCGAAGGGGGGGCACTATGGCTACACCTTC.

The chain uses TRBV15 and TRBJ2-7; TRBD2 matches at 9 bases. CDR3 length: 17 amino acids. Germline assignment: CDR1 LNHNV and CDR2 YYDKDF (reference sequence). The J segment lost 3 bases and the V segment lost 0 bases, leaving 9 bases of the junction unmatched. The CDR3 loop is CATSRDLGGRADYEQYF. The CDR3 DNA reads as TGTGCCACCAGCAGAGATCTTGGCGGGAGGGCCGACTACGAGCAGTACTTC. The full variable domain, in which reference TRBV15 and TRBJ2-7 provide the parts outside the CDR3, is DAMVIQNPRYQVTQFGKPVTLSCSQTLNHNVMYWYQQKSSQAPKLLFHYYDKDFNNEADTPDNFQSRRPNTSFCFLDIRSPGLGDTAMYLCATSRDLGGRADYEQYFGPGTRLTVT.

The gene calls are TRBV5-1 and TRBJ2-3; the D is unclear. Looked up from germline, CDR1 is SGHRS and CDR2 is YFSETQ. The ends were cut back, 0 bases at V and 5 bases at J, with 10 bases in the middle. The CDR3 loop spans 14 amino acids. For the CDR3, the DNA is TGCGCCAGCAGCTTGGACACGGCCCGAGATACGCAGTATTTT. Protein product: CASSLDTARDTQYF. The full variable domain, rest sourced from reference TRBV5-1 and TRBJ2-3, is KAGVTQTPRYLIKTRGQQVTLSCSPISGHRSVSWYQQTPGQGLQFLFEYFSETQRNKGNFPGRFSGRQFSNSRSEMNVSTLELGDSALYLCASSLDTARDTQYFGPGTRLTVL.

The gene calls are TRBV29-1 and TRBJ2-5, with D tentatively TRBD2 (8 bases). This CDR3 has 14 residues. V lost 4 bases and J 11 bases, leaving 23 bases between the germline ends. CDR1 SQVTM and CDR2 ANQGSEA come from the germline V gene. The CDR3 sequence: CSVGSGEGADTQYF. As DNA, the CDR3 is TGCAGCGTTGGTAGCGGGGAGGGGGCAGATACGCAGTACTTC.

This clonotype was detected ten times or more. CDR3 residues: CAISEGRDQPQHF. The CDR3 DNA reads TGTGCCATCAGTGAAGGGAGGGATCAGCCCCAGCATTTT. This sequence joins TRBV10-3 and TRBJ1-5, with D unresolved. The CDR3 has 13 residues. The germline V gene encodes CDR1 ENHRY and CDR2 SYGVKD. The V end lost 3 bases, the J end lost 5 bases, and 8 bases lay between the germline ends.

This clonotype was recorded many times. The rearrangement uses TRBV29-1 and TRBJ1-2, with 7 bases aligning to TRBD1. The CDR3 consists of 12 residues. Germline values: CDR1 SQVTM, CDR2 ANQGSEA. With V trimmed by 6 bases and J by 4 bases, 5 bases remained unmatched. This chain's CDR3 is CSVAGGVYGYTF. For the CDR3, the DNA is TGCAGCGTGGCAGGGGGTGTCTATGGCTACACCTTC.

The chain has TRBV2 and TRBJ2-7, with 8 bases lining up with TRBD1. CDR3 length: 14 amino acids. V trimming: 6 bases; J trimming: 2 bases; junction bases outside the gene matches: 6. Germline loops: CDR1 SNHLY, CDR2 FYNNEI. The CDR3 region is CASRAGGAAYEQYF. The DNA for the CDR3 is TGTGCCAGCAGGGCAGGGGGCGCCGCCTACGAGCAGTACTTC.

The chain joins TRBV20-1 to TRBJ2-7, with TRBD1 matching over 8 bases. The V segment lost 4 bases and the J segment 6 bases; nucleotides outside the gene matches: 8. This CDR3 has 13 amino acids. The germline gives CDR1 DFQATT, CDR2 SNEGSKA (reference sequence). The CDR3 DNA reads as TGCAGTGCTACTAGGACAGGGTCGGTCGAGCAGTACTTC. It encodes CSATRTGSVEQYF.

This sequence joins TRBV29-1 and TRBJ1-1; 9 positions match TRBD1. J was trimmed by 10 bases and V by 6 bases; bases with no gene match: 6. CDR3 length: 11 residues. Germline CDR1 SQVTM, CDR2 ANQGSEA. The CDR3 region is CSVDRQGGAFF. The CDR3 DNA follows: TGCAGCGTAGATAGACAGGGGGGAGCTTTCTTT. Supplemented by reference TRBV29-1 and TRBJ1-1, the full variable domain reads SAVISQKPSRDICQRGTSLTIQCQVDSQVTMMFWYRQQPGQSLTLIATANQGSEATYESGFVIDKFPISRPNLTFSTLTVSNMSPEDSSIYLCSVDRQGGAFFGQGTRLTVV.

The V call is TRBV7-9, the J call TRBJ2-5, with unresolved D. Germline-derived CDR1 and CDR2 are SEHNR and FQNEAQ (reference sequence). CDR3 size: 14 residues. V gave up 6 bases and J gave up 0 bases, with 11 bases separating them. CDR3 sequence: CASSYWRNQETQYF. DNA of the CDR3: TGTGCCAGCAGTTATTGGCGGAACCAAGAGACCCAGTACTTC.